These 27 T cell receptor beta chains were all obtained from the same sample, sequenced in a study of blood T cell repertoires in COVID-19. Data came from immunoSEQ multiplex PCR; TCRdb stores just in-frame clones and leaves some out. Among about 120,000 clones, roughly 79% were seen once, and the ten largest hold 2% to 2.5%. Sequencing was performed on peripheral blood. The receptor source for this set is a man aged 70-80 years with acute or convalescent COVID-19.

This sequence joins TRBV4-3 and TRBJ2-3, with 8 positions matching TRBD2. With V trimmed by 2 bases and J by 0 bases, 7 bases remained unmatched. The CDR3 loop spans 17 amino acids. CDR1 is LGHNA and CDR2 is YSLEER in the germline V gene. CDR3 sequence: CASSQTHGGASTDTQYF. DNA for the CDR3: TGCGCCAGCAGCCAAACTCACGGGGGGGCGAGCACAGATACGCAGTATTTT.

This clone was counted a single time. V gene TRBV5-5 combines with J gene TRBJ2-1; D is possibly TRBD2 (6 bases). Germline lookup yields CDR1 SGHKS and CDR2 YYEKEE (reference sequence). V shed 4 bases and J shed 10 bases, with 18 bases lying between them. There are 14 residues in the CDR3. The CDR3 DNA follows: TGTGCCAGCAGCCCTCTTGGGCGGGGTGGGGAGCAGTTCTTC. Amino acid sequence: CASSPLGRGGEQFF. The full variable domain, in which reference TRBV5-5 and TRBJ2-1 provide the parts outside the CDR3, is DAGVTQSPTHLIKTRGQQVTLRCSPISGHKSVSWYQQVLGQGPQFIFQYYEKEERGRGNFPDRFSARQFPNYSSELNVNALLLGDSALYLCASSPLGRGGEQFFGPGTRLTVL.

This chain uses TRBV5-6 with TRBJ2-2, with TRBD1 as a possible D gene (6 bases). V was shortened by 4 bases and J by 0 bases, with 13 bases between the two germline ends. There are 16 residues in the CDR3. Germline V gene lookup returns CDR1 SGHDT and CDR2 YYEEEE. Here the CDR3 reads CASSDMTGPNTGELFF. The CDR3 DNA sequence: TGTGCCAGCAGCGACATGACAGGCCCGAACACCGGGGAGCTGTTTTTT.

The V and J genes are TRBV7-2 and TRBJ2-7; 9 bases match TRBD1. CDR3 length: 15 residues. Germline V gene lookup returns CDR1 SGHTA and CDR2 FQGNSA. V lost 3 bases to trimming and J lost 4 bases; unmatched junction nucleotides: 7. CDR3 DNA sequence: TGTGCCAGCAGCTTCGGGCACAGGGGGCCGTACGAGCAGTACTTC. This translates into CASSFGHRGPYEQYF.

This clone was seen a single time. The chain couples TRBV4-1 to TRBJ2-1, with TRBD2 identical over 8 bases. J lost 4 bases, V lost 2 bases, and 10 bases had no gene match. This CDR3 region has 17 residues. Germline V gene data show CDR1 as MGHRA and CDR2 as YSYEKL. The CDR3 reads CASSQSISGGPYNEQFF. As DNA, the CDR3 is TGCGCCAGCAGCCAATCGATCTCGGGGGGGCCGTACAATGAGCAGTTCTTC.

This sequence joins TRBV6-5 and TRBJ2-7; weak D call: TRBD2 (5 bases). The CDR3 covers 13 residues. Germline V gives CDR1 MNHEY, CDR2 SVGAGI. V dropped 5 bases and J dropped 3 bases, with 11 bases sitting between them. For the CDR3, the DNA is TGTGCCAGCAGTCTCCCCGGACTCTACGAGCAGTACTTC. Translation: CASSLPGLYEQYF.

This clone came up a few times. The chain is built from TRBV9 and TRBJ1-2; 8 nucleotides line up with TRBD1. J gave up 0 bases and V 2 bases, and 9 bases lay outside the gene matches. CDR1 and CDR2 from the germline V gene are SGDLS and YYNGEE. This CDR3 region has 17 residues. The CDR3 region has the DNA TGTGCCAGCAGCGTCCAACAGGGGGGAGAGCCTAACTATGGCTACACCTTC. Translating gives CASSVQQGGEPNYGYTF.

This chain joins TRBV19 and TRBJ1-5; 7 nucleotides match TRBD1. There are 18 residues in the CDR3. Germline V gene lookup returns CDR1 LNHDA and CDR2 SQIVND (reference sequence). Losses at the gene ends were 3 bases for V and 1 base for J; bases not matched to a gene: 12. DNA of the CDR3: TGTGCCAGTAGTATTTTTCCCCCTCCGACAGGGAGCAATCAGCCCCAGCATTTT. Encoded protein: CASSIFPPPTGSNQPQHF. The full variable domain, in which reference TRBV19 and TRBJ1-5 provide the parts outside the CDR3, is DGGITQSPKYLFRKEGQNVTLSCEQNLNHDAMYWYRQDPGQGLRLIYYSQIVNDFQKGDIAEGYSVSREKKESFPLTVTSAQKNPTAFYLCASSIFPPPTGSNQPQHFGDGTRLSIL.

J is TRBJ1-2 and V is TRBV7-2, with TRBD1 matching 8 bases. The CDR3 has 16 residues. Germline V CDR1 and CDR2: SGHTA, FQGNSA. After removal of 4 bases from V and 4 bases from J, the junction contained 11 bases not matched to a gene. CDR3 amino acids: CASSWQGARVVYGYTF. CDR3 nucleotides: TGTGCCAGCAGCTGGCAGGGGGCTCGAGTGGTCTATGGCTACACCTTC.

The genes are TRBV7-3 and TRBJ1-2, with D possibly TRBD1 on 5 matching bases. Trimming took off 2 bases at V and 6 bases at J, with 13 bases between the two ends. This CDR3 region has 14 residues. Germline V lookup: CDR1 SGHTA, CDR2 FQGTGA. The CDR3 is CASSLDNRSDGYTF. CDR3 nucleotide sequence: TGTGCCAGCAGCTTAGACAACAGGTCCGATGGCTACACCTTC.

The chain couples TRBV5-1 to TRBJ1-1; D not certain. There are 14 residues in the CDR3. Germline V lookup: CDR1 SGHRS, CDR2 YFSETQ. The V end lost 0 bases, the J end lost 0 bases, and 6 bases lay between the germline ends. CDR3 sequence reads: CASSLENMNTEAFF. For the CDR3, the DNA is TGCGCCAGCAGCTTGGAAAACATGAACACTGAAGCTTTCTTT.

This clone turned up a few times. A read error may produce the germline difference seen at one junction end. This sequence joins TRBV6-5 and TRBJ1-6; 7 positions agree with TRBD1. The CDR3 consists of 15 residues. CDR1 MNHEY and CDR2 SVGAGI come from the germline V gene. The CDR3 sequence: CASSSSGQMNSPLHF. CDR3 sequence (DNA): TGTGCCAGCAGTTCCTCGGGACAGATGAATTCGCCCCTCCACTTT.

Turning to this clone: Compared with germline, one end of the junction differs, possibly owing to a read error. The chain combines TRBV2 with TRBJ1-2; weak D call: TRBD1 (5 bases). The CDR3 totals 15 residues. The germline gives CDR1 SNHLY, CDR2 FYNNEI. Here the CDR3 reads CASSDLRGGQGRLLF. The CDR3 bases are TGTGCCAGCAGTGACCTCCGGGGGGGTCAAGGACGGCTATTATTC. The entire variable domain, with the rest obtained from reference TRBV2 and TRBJ1-2, is as follows: EPEVTQTPSHQVTQMGQEVILRCVPISNHLYFYWYRQILGQKVEFLVSFYNNEISEKSEIFDDQFSVERPDGSNFTLKIRSTKLEDSAMYFCASSDLRGGQGRLLFGSGTRLTVV.

The gene calls are TRBV4-3 and TRBJ2-3, with 12 bases identical to TRBD2. CDR3 length: 16 amino acids. Germline CDR1 LGHNA, CDR2 YSLEER. With V trimmed by 2 bases and J by 1 base, 1 base remained unmatched. The CDR3 spells CASSQRTSGGTDTQYF. In nucleotides, the CDR3 is TGCGCCAGCAGCCAAAGGACTAGCGGGGGCACAGATACGCAGTATTTT.

The genes are TRBV19 and TRBJ1-5; no clear D gene. Germline V CDR1 and CDR2: LNHDA, SQIVND (reference sequence). V lost 8 bases and J 5 bases, leaving 13 bases between the germline ends. This CDR3 is 13 amino acids long. In DNA form, the CDR3 reads TGTGCCAGTTCCGGGAATTTCTATCAGCCCCAGCATTTT. Translating it yields CASSGNFYQPQHF.

The rearrangement links TRBV5-1 to TRBJ2-3, with 10 bases aligning to TRBD2. Germline CDR1 is SGHRS and CDR2 is YFSETQ. V was clipped by 4 bases and J by 1 base; unmatched bases: 6. The CDR3 is made up of 16 amino acids. In DNA, the CDR3 is TGCGCCAGCAGCGAGCCCCTAGCGGGGGGCACAGATACGCAGTATTTT. Its translation is CASSEPLAGGTDTQYF.

V gene TRBV9 combines with J gene TRBJ1-4, with TRBD1 as a possible D gene (5 bases). Germline V gene sequence: CDR1 SGDLS, CDR2 YYNGEE. This CDR3 has 16 amino acids. V was cut by 0 bases and J by 8 bases, with 17 bases left in between. CDR3 in DNA: TGTGCCAGCAGCGTAGCTGGGTCAGGGCTGCACGAAAAACTGTTTTTT. Translated: CASSVAGSGLHEKLFF.

V and J are TRBV6-1 and TRBJ1-1, with D possibly being TRBD1 (5 bases). V gave up 2 bases and J gave up 4 bases, with 11 bases separating them. CDR1 is MNHNS and CDR2 is SASEGT in the germline V gene. This CDR3 has 14 amino acids. CDR3 residues: CASSEMGRGTEAFF. CDR3 sequence (DNA): TGTGCCAGCAGTGAAATGGGAAGGGGCACTGAAGCTTTCTTT.

The chain is built from TRBV5-4 and TRBJ2-7; 10 bases fit TRBD1. Germline trimming cut 1 base from V and 6 bases from J; bases unmatched to any gene: 7. Germline assignment: CDR1 SGHNT and CDR2 YYREEE (reference sequence). This CDR3 contains 15 residues. The CDR3 spells CASSLSGTGDAEQYF. In nucleotides, the CDR3 is TGTGCCAGCAGCTTGTCCGGGACAGGGGACGCCGAGCAGTACTTC. Looking up the rest from reference TRBV5-4 and TRBJ2-7 gives the full variable domain: ETGVTQSPTHLIKTRGQQVTLRCSSQSGHNTVSWYQQALGQGPQFIFQYYREEENGRGNFPPRFSGLQFPNYSSELNVNALELDDSALYLCASSLSGTGDAEQYFGPGTRLTVT.

The chain links TRBV4-2 to TRBJ1-3; TRBD1 is a possible D gene (5 bases). The ends were cut back, 4 bases at V and 4 bases at J, with 20 bases in the middle. This CDR3 has 17 amino acids. Germline lookup yields CDR1 LGHNA and CDR2 YNFKEQ. CDR3 sequence reads: CASSPLAAGGTGNTIYF. CDR3 nucleotide sequence: TGTGCCAGCAGCCCCCTCGCGGCCGGGGGGACCGGAAACACCATATATTTT.

This chain uses TRBV19 with TRBJ2-2; TRBD1 aligns across 8 bases. Looked up from germline, CDR1 is LNHDA and CDR2 is SQIVND (reference sequence). This CDR3 spans 16 amino acids. V lost 3 bases and J lost 0; bases outside the gene matches: 3. The CDR3 region has the DNA TGTGCCAGTAGTATCCCGGGACAGGCGAACACCGGGGAGCTGTTTTTT. Protein: CASSIPGQANTGELFF. Full variable domain (remainder filled in from reference TRBV19 and TRBJ2-2): DGGITQSPKYLFRKEGQNVTLSCEQNLNHDAMYWYRQDPGQGLRLIYYSQIVNDFQKGDIAEGYSVSREKKESFPLTVTSAQKNPTAFYLCASSIPGQANTGELFFGEGSRLTVL.

V gene TRBV27 combines with J gene TRBJ1-5, with D perhaps matching TRBD1 (6 bases). The CDR3 covers 16 residues. From germline, CDR1 is MNHEY and CDR2 SMNVEV (reference sequence). V shed 5 bases and J shed 2 bases, with 16 bases lying between them. The DNA for the CDR3 is TGTGCCAGCAGTCGGGAGGGGGTTTTGGGCAATCAGCCCCAGCATTTT. Protein product: CASSREGVLGNQPQHF.

This clone was recorded only once. This rearrangement joins TRBV6-5 to TRBJ2-7, with TRBD1 matching over 7 bases. The V and J ends lost 6 bases and 4 bases, in that order; junction bases with no gene match: 12. CDR1 and CDR2 (germline): MNHEY, SVGAGI. This CDR3 contains 15 residues. CDR3 protein: CASSPRQGIGYEQYF. The CDR3 coding sequence is TGTGCCAGCAGCCCCCGACAGGGAATTGGGTACGAGCAGTACTTC.

The chain combines TRBV6-5 with TRBJ2-7; TRBD1 is a possible D gene (5 bases). V lost 0 bases and J 4 bases, leaving 13 bases between the germline ends. The V gene's germline CDR1 is MNHEY and CDR2 SVGAGI. The CDR3 totals 15 residues. This CDR3 is CASSYSSPRVYEQYF. CDR3 DNA: TGTGCCAGCAGTTACTCGTCCCCCAGGGTTTACGAGCAGTACTTC.

This chain joins TRBV21-1 and TRBJ2-7; the D call in the table, TRBD1, was not verified against the DNA. TRBV21-1 is a pseudogene segment. This CDR3 has 15 amino acids. The CDR3 DNA reads as TGTGCCAGCAGCAATTCCCGTGCACAGCCCTACGAGCAGTACTTC. Translation: CASSNSRAQPYEQYF.

The chain joins TRBV19 to TRBJ2-7; D is uncertain. The germline V gene encodes CDR1 LNHDA and CDR2 SQIVND (reference sequence). CDR3 length: 13 amino acids. V was trimmed by 8 bases and J by 0 bases, leaving 11 bases between them. CDR3 sequence (DNA): TGTGCCAGTCCTCGCGGCGGCTCCTACGAGCAGTACTTC. Translation gives CASPRGGSYEQYF.

The genes are TRBV11-3 and TRBJ1-2, with D perhaps matching TRBD1 (6 bases). The length of the CDR3 is 15 residues. The germline V gene has CDR1 SGHNT and CDR2 YENEEA. With 5 bases removed from V and 4 bases from J, the gap between germline ends came to 17 bases. CDR3 in DNA: TGTGCCAGCAGCCCAGGGGAGGGTGGGAGCTATGGCTACACCTTC. Its translation is CASSPGEGGSYGYTF.